This TCR beta chain derives from a study of T cells in women clearing cervical HPV infection. Study details: Women with histologically confirmed HPV16-related CIN3 or worse, 2 with invasive cancer, served as cases. Notes on the study in general: Each sample's T-cell count was unknown, possibly confounding richness. Associations may precede or follow infection; HPV-specific or memory T cells were not isolated.

Notes on this clone: What it recognizes is unknown.

The method was immunoSEQ multiplex PCR; TCRdb's version includes in-frame clones alone and lacks a portion of them. The sample totals about 39,000 clones. This sequence was found in a woman aged 18 to 75 with a cervical HPV16 infection that either progressed to CIN3+ or cleared (not recorded which). The sample comprised blood buffy coat.

The CDR3 is CSVVFYRASSGANVLTF. CDR3 DNA (partial): TGCAGCGTTGTGTTTTACAGGGCGAGCTCTGGGGCCAACGTC. This chain links TRBV29-1 with TRBJ2-6, with D possibly TRBD1 on 6 matching bases. The CDR3 end is not reached by the read, which stops 3 residues before it; the germline J gene fills it in. Germline V gives CDR1 SQVTM, CDR2 ANQGSEA. The ends were cut back, 4 bases at V and 0 bases at J, with 16 bases in the middle. This CDR3 is 17 amino acids long.